The 3 T cell receptor beta chains given below trace back to one sample, sequenced in a study of T-cell reconstitution after alpha-beta-depleted transplantation in children. During its preparation, the TCRbeta library received unique molecular identifiers. Using its own MiXCR run on the PCR reads, TCRdb lists one record per CDR3 protein. The table includes fewer than 750,000 distinct CDR3 sequences, roughly 30% detected once. This specimen was PBMCs, taken before TCRalphabeta/CD19-depleted stem cell transplant. The origin of the receptors is a boy in the first two years of life with Wiskott-Aldrich syndrome, due to receive a stem cell transplant.

This clonotype has more than one count but fewer than ten. The chain carries TRBV29-1 and TRBJ2-1; D may be TRBD2 (5 bases). V lost 5 bases and J 4 bases, leaving 18 bases between the germline ends. Germline V gene sequence: CDR1 SQVTM, CDR2 ANQGSEA. This CDR3 is built from 15 residues. The CDR3 loop is CSVSHRLADYNEQFF. CDR3 nucleotides: TGCAGCGTTTCACATCGGCTAGCCGATTACAATGAGCAGTTCTTC.

This clonotype appeared many times. This chain links TRBV5-5 with TRBJ2-7, with D possibly being TRBD1 or TRBD2 (6 bases each). The CDR3 extends over 14 amino acids. The germline V gene has CDR1 SGHKS and CDR2 YYEKEE (reference sequence). V was clipped by 6 bases and J by 2 bases, with 15 bases between them. The CDR3 here is CASTRGGQTYEQYF. In nucleotides, the CDR3 is TGTGCCAGCACCAGGGGAGGACAGACCTACGAGCAGTACTTC.

This clonotype appeared a few times. The genes are TRBV12-3 or TRBV12-4 and TRBJ2-2; D might be TRBD1 or TRBD2, each matching 5 bases. This CDR3 spans 14 amino acids. Trimming stripped 7 bases from V and 4 bases from J, with 13 bases between. This CDR3 is CASNRDHVTGELFF. In DNA form, the CDR3 reads TGTGCCAGCAACCGGGACCACGTCACCGGGGAGCTGTTTTTT.